The 5 T cell receptor beta chains reported below all come from one sample, sequenced in a study of shared clonotypes between healthy human individuals. Naive CD8 cells lacked CD45RO and underwent positive selection for CCR7, leaving out terminally differentiated effector memory CD45RA+ cells. Method: immunoSEQ multiplex PCR; TCRdb's copy keeps in-frame clones and lacks some. The table lists about 600,000 clones, 95% to 98% of them singletons. Sequenced: naive CD8+ T cells sorted from blood. These receptors originate from a man under 40 in good health.

The V call is TRBV20-1, the J call TRBJ2-7, with unresolved D. This CDR3 is built from 11 residues. Germline lookup yields CDR1 DFQATT and CDR2 SNEGSKA (reference sequence). Trimming shortened V by 2 bases and J by 2 bases, and 4 bases separated the two germline ends. The CDR3 coding sequence is TGCAGTGCTAGATTGACCTACGAGCAGTACTTC. Encoded protein: CSARLTYEQYF.

This CDR3 is CASSPTSGQETQYF. In nucleotides, the CDR3 is TGTGCCAGCAGTCCGACTAGCGGACAAGAGACCCAGTACTTC. The chain uses TRBV7-9 and TRBJ2-5, with 9 bases identical to TRBD2. V trimming: 6 bases; J trimming: 2 bases; junction bases outside the gene matches: 4. CDR3 length equals 14 residues. Looked up from germline, CDR1 is SEHNR and CDR2 is FQNEAQ (reference sequence).

This chain links TRBV7-9 with TRBJ2-7; D ambiguous. V was shortened by 3 bases and J by 3 bases, with 6 bases between the two germline ends. The CDR3 spans 12 residues. Per the germline V gene, CDR1 is SEHNR and CDR2 is FQNEAQ (reference sequence). CDR3 residues: CASSFFGYEQYF. In nucleotides, the CDR3 is TGTGCCAGCAGCTTTTTCGGCTACGAGCAGTACTTC.

The J gene is TRBJ2-7, the V gene TRBV15; 7 nucleotides match TRBD2. The CDR3 totals 14 residues. Germline V gene lookup returns CDR1 LNHNV and CDR2 YYDKDF (reference sequence). The junction had 4 bases not matched to a gene; V was cut back by 5 bases and J by 0 bases. CDR3 in amino acids: CATSPSGNSYEQYF. Written as DNA, the CDR3 is TGTGCCACCAGCCCGAGCGGGAACTCCTACGAGCAGTACTTC.

This clone was counted between two and nine times. The CDR3 DNA reads as TGTGCCAGCAGCTCGACAGTGAACACTGAAGCTTTCTTT. It is translated as CASSSTVNTEAFF. V and J are TRBV7-9 and TRBJ1-1; D might be TRBD1 (5 bases). This CDR3 has 13 residues. From germline, CDR1 is SEHNR and CDR2 FQNEAQ (reference sequence). Trimming removed 4 bases at V and 0 bases at J, with 6 bases between.